Below are 27 T cell receptor beta chains sequenced from a single sample in a study of PD-L1 blockade in urothelial cancer. Time point given: pretreatment peripheral blood. The table came from immunoSEQ multiplex PCR; TCRdb's copy has only in-frame clones and leaves some out. The table includes roughly 51,000 clones, more than 70% detected once. This material consisted of PBMCs, taken around atezolizumab (anti-PD-L1) treatment. The source is a man in his 60s with urothelial cancer.

The rearrangement uses TRBV6-5 and TRBJ2-7; D might be TRBD2 (5 bases). Looked up from germline, CDR1 is MNHEY and CDR2 is SVGAGI. The germline V and J ends were trimmed by 2 bases and 5 bases, with 7 bases remaining between them. This CDR3 spans 12 amino acids. CDR3 loop: CASSYRGNEQYF. The CDR3 DNA follows: TGTGCCAGCAGTTACCGAGGGAACGAGCAGTACTTC.

This chain links TRBV4-1 with TRBJ1-1; TRBD1 might be the D (5 bases). Germline CDR1 reads MGHRA; CDR2 reads YSYEKL. Trimming left V 1 base short and J 1 base short, with 7 bases between. This CDR3 spans 14 amino acids. The CDR3 sequence: CASSQVQGNTEAFF. CDR3 DNA sequence: TGCGCCAGCAGCCAAGTGCAGGGGAACACTGAAGCTTTCTTT.

This chain links TRBV5-4 with TRBJ2-1; 11 bases agree with TRBD2. Germline V lookup: CDR1 SGHNT, CDR2 YYREEE (reference sequence). This CDR3 has 14 amino acids. Losses at the gene ends were 4 bases for V and 6 bases for J; bases not matched to a gene: 3. DNA for the CDR3: TGTGCCAGCAGCCTAGCGGGAGGACCCAATGAGCAGTTCTTC. Translated, it gives CASSLAGGPNEQFF.

This sequence joins TRBV7-9 and TRBJ2-5; D gene ambiguous. The CDR3 has 13 amino acids. Germline CDR1 SEHNR, CDR2 FQNEAQ (reference sequence). Trimming cost V 4 bases and J 5 bases, with 11 bases left between them. The CDR3 reads CASSSRGLETQYF. CDR3 bases: TGTGCCAGCAGCTCCCGAGGCCTGGAGACCCAGTACTTC.

V usage is TRBV6-1 and J usage is TRBJ2-7; D perhaps matches TRBD2 (5 bases). The CDR3 is 16 residues long. Per the germline V gene, CDR1 is MNHNS and CDR2 is SASEGT. V dropped 1 base and J dropped 5 bases, with 18 bases sitting between them. The CDR3 sequence: CASSEVVGGIVDEQYF. The CDR3 DNA reads TGTGCCAGCAGTGAAGTCGTCGGAGGTATTGTCGACGAGCAGTACTTC.

The J gene is TRBJ2-3, the V gene TRBV9; TRBD2 aligns across 8 bases. Germline CDR1 SGDLS, CDR2 YYNGEE. The CDR3 consists of 16 residues. V shed 1 base and J 2 bases; nucleotides not matched to a gene: 6. CDR3 DNA sequence: TGTGCCAGCAGCGTACTTAGCGGGGAATACACAGATACGCAGTATTTT. Its translation: CASSVLSGEYTDTQYF.

The chain carries TRBV9 and TRBJ1-2; 8 nucleotides agree with TRBD1. Per the germline V gene, CDR1 is SGDLS and CDR2 is YYNGEE. CDR3 length: 17 residues. Trimming at V came to 0 bases and at J to 1 base, leaving 8 bases not matched to a gene. The CDR3 nucleotides are TGTGCCAGCAGCGTAGCTTTGTTCGACAGGGGTAACTATGGCTACACCTTC. Its protein product is CASSVALFDRGNYGYTF.

The chain has TRBV28 and TRBJ1-2; D not resolved. Trimming took off 3 bases at V and 3 bases at J, with 17 bases between the two ends. The CDR3 is 16 amino acids. Germline values: CDR1 MDHEN, CDR2 SYDVKM. Here the CDR3 DNA reads TGTGCCAGCAGTTTGTTGGGAGAGACCGTGGACTATGGCTACACCTTC. Protein product: CASSLLGETVDYGYTF.

The chain recombines TRBV6-1 with TRBJ1-2, with TRBD1 identical over 9 bases. From germline, CDR1 is MNHNS and CDR2 SASEGT. J gave up 6 bases and V 7 bases, and 6 bases lay outside the gene matches. The CDR3 spans 13 residues. CDR3 bases: TGTGCCAGCATACGGGACAGGGTGCATGGCTACACCTTC. Amino acids: CASIRDRVHGYTF.

The chain employs TRBV27 and TRBJ1-4; tentatively, D is TRBD1 (6 bases). Germline values: CDR1 MNHEY, CDR2 SMNVEV (reference sequence). V was pared by 5 bases and J by 0 bases, with 16 bases between. The CDR3 runs 17 residues. DNA for the CDR3: TGTGCCAGCAGTACCATGACAGGAATTGCAACTAATGAAAAACTGTTTTTT. Protein: CASSTMTGIATNEKLFF.

This chain uses TRBV12-5 with TRBJ1-1; TRBD1 matches 11 bases. The CDR3 consists of 13 residues. The germline V gene has CDR1 LGHNT and CDR2 FRNRAP. The V segment lost 4 bases and the J segment 10 bases; nucleotides outside the gene matches: 5. The CDR3 sequence is CASGSGQGAIAFF. DNA of the CDR3: TGTGCTAGTGGTTCCGGACAGGGGGCGATAGCTTTCTTT.

The CDR3 sequence is CASSLSGGGISEQFF. Here the CDR3 DNA reads TGTGCCAGCAGCTTGAGTGGGGGAGGTATTAGTGAGCAGTTCTTC. The chain is built from TRBV7-9 and TRBJ2-1, with a tentative D call TRBD2 (6 bases). Per the germline V gene, CDR1 is SEHNR and CDR2 is FQNEAQ (reference sequence). Trimming removed 3 bases from V and 9 bases from J, with 18 bases in between. CDR3 length: 15 residues.

In its sample, this clone is large. This chain connects TRBV13 to TRBJ2-7; possibly TRBD2 for D (7 bases). The CDR3 consists of 13 residues. Germline V lookup: CDR1 PRHDT, CDR2 FYEKMQ (reference sequence). The V and J ends lost 3 bases and 8 bases respectively, with 14 bases between them. CDR3 sequence reads: CASSFASGGQQYF. In DNA form, the CDR3 reads TGTGCCAGCAGCTTCGCATCCGGGGGGCAGCAGTACTTC.

This chain joins TRBV19 and TRBJ2-4; D may be TRBD1 (7 bases). Trimming took off 7 bases at V and 1 base at J, with 14 bases between the two ends. The germline V gene has CDR1 LNHDA and CDR2 SQIVND (reference sequence). CDR3 size: 15 residues. CDR3: CASTPPGGAKNIQYF. The CDR3 coding sequence is TGTGCCAGTACTCCACCAGGGGGGGCCAAAAACATTCAGTACTTC. The entire variable domain, with the rest obtained from reference TRBV19 and TRBJ2-4, is as follows: DGGITQSPKYLFRKEGQNVTLSCEQNLNHDAMYWYRQDPGQGLRLIYYSQIVNDFQKGDIAEGYSVSREKKESFPLTVTSAQKNPTAFYLCASTPPGGAKNIQYFGAGTRLSVL.

This clone came up a few times. The chain is built from TRBV4-3 and TRBJ1-6; D is perhaps TRBD1 (5 bases). Germline CDR1 and CDR2: LGHNA and YSLEER. This CDR3 is built from 16 residues. The V gene lost 0 bases and the J gene lost 5 bases, with 11 bases spanning the gap. DNA of the CDR3: TGCGCCAGCAGCCAAGATCTTATAGGGGATAATTCACCCCTCCACTTT. Protein product: CASSQDLIGDNSPLHF.

The V call is TRBV6-1, the J call TRBJ1-1; TRBD1 matches at 7 bases. The germline CDR1 and CDR2 sequences are MNHNS and SASEGT. Trimming at V came to 3 bases and at J to 4 bases, leaving 11 bases not matched to a gene. The CDR3 consists of 16 residues. CDR3 sequence (DNA): TGTGCCAGCAGTGACCTACGTTACAGGGGTGGCACTGAAGCTTTCTTT. Protein product: CASSDLRYRGGTEAFF.

The chain links TRBV5-1 to TRBJ2-1, with 8 bases fitting TRBD2. The ends lost 1 base at V and 8 bases at J; junction bases unmatched: 11. The CDR3 consists of 16 residues. CDR1 is SGHRS and CDR2 is YFSETQ in the germline V gene. The CDR3 DNA sequence: TGCGCCAGCAGCTTGATCAGCGGGAGCTCAACTGATGAGCAGTTCTTC. Translating gives CASSLISGSSTDEQFF.

A single count supports this clone. The J gene is TRBJ1-5, the V gene TRBV9; D is uncertain. Germline-derived CDR1 and CDR2 are SGDLS and YYNGEE. Deletions cut 0 bases from V and 7 bases from J, with 8 bases between. The CDR3 totals 13 residues. The CDR3 region has the DNA TGTGCCAGCAGCGTAGGGTTCGGGCAGCCCCAGCATTTT. This translates into CASSVGFGQPQHF.

The chain links TRBV5-1 to TRBJ2-1, with TRBD2 matching over 10 bases. J gave up 11 bases and V 0 bases, and 11 bases lay outside the gene matches. This CDR3 has 16 residues. The V gene's germline CDR1 is SGHRS and CDR2 YFSETQ. The CDR3 nucleotides are TGCGCCAGCAGCTTGGGGTCTAGCGGGGGCCAAATGAAGCAGTTCTTC. This encodes CASSLGSSGGQMKQFF. Together with reference TRBV5-1 and TRBJ2-1, the CDR3 gives the full variable domain: KAGVTQTPRYLIKTRGQQVTLSCSPISGHRSVSWYQQTPGQGLQFLFEYFSETQRNKGNFPGRFSGRQFSNSRSEMNVSTLELGDSALYLCASSLGSSGGQMKQFFGPGTRLTVL.

The chain recombines TRBV6-1 with TRBJ1-2, with 7 bases that match TRBD1. The CDR3 sequence is 15 residues long. CDR1 MNHNS and CDR2 SASEGT come from the germline V gene. The ends lost 4 bases at V and 5 bases at J; junction bases unmatched: 10. The CDR3 DNA follows: TGTGCCAGCAGTGTCCTAGGACAGGTCTATTATGGCTACACCTTC. Protein: CASSVLGQVYYGYTF.

This sequence joins TRBV15 and TRBJ2-2, with D hard to call. CDR1 and CDR2 (germline): LNHNV, YYDKDF (reference sequence). V dropped 0 bases and J dropped 2 bases, with 7 bases sitting between them. The CDR3 is 15 residues long. Here the CDR3 reads CATSRDFTNTGELFF. The DNA for the CDR3 is TGTGCCACCAGCAGAGATTTTACTAACACCGGGGAGCTGTTTTTT.

The chain carries TRBV7-3 and TRBJ2-1; 7 nucleotides line up with TRBD2. Germline V gene lookup returns CDR1 SGHTA and CDR2 FQGTGA. This CDR3 comprises 15 residues. Unmatched junction bases numbered 5, after V lost 0 bases and J lost 6 bases. The DNA of the CDR3 is TGTGCCAGCAGCTTAACCCCGGGACTACTCAATGAGCAGTTCTTC. It codes for CASSLTPGLLNEQFF.

The rearrangement uses TRBV7-6 and TRBJ2-7, with TRBD2 matching 16 bases. Germline V gives CDR1 SGHVS, CDR2 FNYEAQ. J gave up 2 bases and V 7 bases, and 2 bases lay outside the gene matches. CDR3 length equals 15 residues. The CDR3 reads CASKGLAGGTYEQYF. The DNA for the CDR3 is TGTGCCAGCAAGGGACTAGCGGGAGGGACCTACGAGCAGTACTTC.

This chain connects TRBV2 to TRBJ2-7; 11 bases align to TRBD1. Germline CDR1 is SNHLY and CDR2 is FYNNEI. The CDR3 consists of 17 residues. The ends lost 9 bases at V and 2 bases at J; junction bases unmatched: 15. The chain's CDR3 is CASEGGQGGRSPYEQYF. The DNA for the CDR3 is TGTGCCAGTGAGGGGGGACAGGGGGGGAGAAGTCCCTACGAGCAGTACTTC.

The chain has TRBV6-1 and TRBJ2-1; 9 bases are a match to TRBD2. The CDR3 length is 12 residues. Germline V lookup: CDR1 MNHNS, CDR2 SASEGT. V dropped 6 bases and J dropped 7; count of bases not matched to a gene: 1. CDR3 nucleotide sequence: TGTGCCAGCAGCCTAGCGGGGAATGAGCAGTTCTTC. Translation gives CASSLAGNEQFF.

This clone is a singleton in its sample. The chain recombines TRBV5-6 with TRBJ1-1; 9 bases match TRBD1. CDR1 and CDR2 (germline): SGHDT, YYEEEE. The CDR3 length is 16 residues. Trimming removed 2 bases from V and 6 bases from J; junction bases left unmatched: 11. CDR3 nucleotides: TGTGCCAGCAGCTTAAGAACCGGGACAGGGATCTCTGAAGCTTTCTTT. The encoded protein is CASSLRTGTGISEAFF.

The rearrangement links TRBV14 to TRBJ2-7, with D maybe TRBD1 (6 bases). This CDR3 has 13 residues. Germline CDR1 is SGHDN and CDR2 is FVKESK. V lost 4 bases and J lost 6, with 13 bases in between. The chain's CDR3 is CASSRKAGVEQYF. The DNA for the CDR3 is TGTGCCAGCAGCCGGAAGGCAGGGGTCGAGCAGTACTTC.